The present TCR beta chain was sequenced within a study of regulatory T cells in long-lasting Graves disease. In germline, CDR1 is SGHAT, CDR2 FQNNGV. Trimming stripped 5 bases from V and 11 bases from J, with 18 bases between. The CDR3 spans 13 residues. For TCR beta, libraries came from iRepertoire HTBI primers and Arm-PCR of CDR3 regions. MiXCR was run by TCRdb on the multiplex PCR reads, yielding one entry per CDR3 protein. The repertoire holds about 470,000 distinct CDR3 sequences, with roughly 21% as singletons. This clonotype was counted at least ten times. Time point here: persistent/refractory GD, antithyroid drugs over 5 years with positive TRAb. Generation of the TCR library employed RNA extracted from PBMCs.

The receptor comes from a female donor with Graves disease. The sequencing used peripheral blood mononuclear cells (PBMCs), collected when the disease was refractory, from a patient treated with antithyroid drugs. This chain links TRBV11-2 with TRBJ1-1, with TRBD1 as a possible D gene (5 bases). CDR3 protein: CASSVPGFRGAFF. In nucleotides, the CDR3 is TGTGCCAGCAGCGTGCCCGGGTTCCGGGGGGCTTTCTTT. The variable domain in full, completed from reference TRBV11-2 and TRBJ1-1, reads EAGVAQSPRYKIIEKRQSVAFWCNPISGHATLYWYQQILGQGPKLLIQFQNNGVVDDSQLPKDRFSAERLKGVDSTLKIQPAKLEDSAVYLCASSVPGFRGAFFGQGTRLTVV.